Presented here are 28 T cell receptor beta chains from one specimen sequenced in a study of human T cells and chemical hapten exposure. One entry per CDR3 protein results from TCRdb running MiXCR on the RACE reads. This table holds 84,000 or so distinct CDR3 sequences, 10% to 13% found once. Time point denoted: patch test 1, 2 weeks after DPC sensitization. Treatment specified: therapeutic diphenylcyclopropenone sensitization with weekly scalp DPC. The input for sequencing was whole blood, taken in connection with sensitization to the hapten diphenylcyclopropenone (DPC). These receptors all stem from a man between 35 and 55 years old with alopecia areata. Some clones in this sample may be carry-over from other donors' samples.

This clonotype was seen many times. The CDR3 is CASSLMQGSRPSGNTIYF. The CDR3 region has the DNA TGCGCCAGCAGCTTGATGCAGGGAAGCAGACCCTCTGGAAACACCATATATTTT. V and J are TRBV5-1 and TRBJ1-3, with D possibly matching TRBD1 (5 bases). Trimming removed 1 base at V and 0 bases at J, with 17 bases between. Germline V gene sequence: CDR1 SGHRS, CDR2 YFSETQ. CDR3 length equals 18 residues.

This clonotype was seen a handful of times. This chain uses TRBV14 with TRBJ2-1, with a weak D call TRBD1 (5 bases). Trimming shortened V by 4 bases and J by 10 bases, and 14 bases separated the two germline ends. The germline CDR1 and CDR2 sequences are SGHDN and FVKESK. CDR3 length: 13 residues. CDR3 in DNA: TGTGCCAGCAGCCCTCTAAGGACAAGGGAGCAGTTCTTC. Residues: CASSPLRTREQFF.

Only a few counts were recorded for this clonotype. This chain links TRBV2 with TRBJ2-1; TRBD2 aligns across 11 bases. The ends lost 6 bases at V and 7 bases at J; junction bases unmatched: 2. The CDR3 runs 13 residues. CDR1 is SNHLY, CDR2 FYNNEI, per germline. The CDR3 loop reads CASRTSGINEQFF. Here the CDR3 DNA reads TGTGCCAGCAGGACTAGCGGGATAAATGAGCAGTTCTTC. Full variable domain (remainder filled in from reference TRBV2 and TRBJ2-1): EPEVTQTPSHQVTQMGQEVILRCVPISNHLYFYWYRQILGQKVEFLVSFYNNEISEKSEIFDDQFSVERPDGSNFTLKIRSTKLEDSAMYFCASRTSGINEQFFGPGTRLTVL.

In this sample, this clonotype turned up a few times. The rearrangement uses TRBV3-1 and TRBJ2-7, with 7 bases that match TRBD2. This CDR3 contains 17 residues. Germline CDR1 and CDR2: LGHDT and YNNKEL (reference sequence). The ends lost 3 bases at V and 6 bases at J; junction bases unmatched: 17. Written as DNA, the CDR3 is TGTGCCAGCAGCCAGCCACTTAATTGGGGGAGGGCCAGCGAGCAGTACTTC. It encodes CASSQPLNWGRASEQYF.

This chain links TRBV5-1 with TRBJ2-2; 7 bases align to TRBD1. J was trimmed by 0 bases and V by 4 bases; bases with no gene match: 6. The CDR3 contains 16 residues. In germline, CDR1 is SGHRS, CDR2 YFSETQ. CDR3 loop: CASSNPGTANTGELFF. Written as DNA, the CDR3 is TGCGCCAGCAGCAATCCCGGGACAGCGAACACCGGGGAGCTGTTTTTT.

This clonotype was counted only a few times. V usage is TRBV15 and J usage is TRBJ2-3; TRBD2 matches 7 bases. V lost 1 base, J lost 2 bases, and 6 bases stayed unmatched. The CDR3 runs 16 residues. Germline V gives CDR1 LNHNV, CDR2 YYDKDF (reference sequence). The CDR3: CATSRGGLADTDTQYF. CDR3 bases: TGTGCCACCAGCAGAGGAGGGCTAGCGGACACAGATACGCAGTATTTT. Full variable domain (missing parts from reference TRBV15 and TRBJ2-3): DAMVIQNPRYQVTQFGKPVTLSCSQTLNHNVMYWYQQKSSQAPKLLFHYYDKDFNNEADTPDNFQSRRPNTSFCFLDIRSPGLGDTAMYLCATSRGGLADTDTQYFGPGTRLTVL.

The chain combines TRBV20-1 with TRBJ2-7, with 7 bases lining up with TRBD1. The germline gives CDR1 DFQATT, CDR2 SNEGSKA (reference sequence). CDR3 length: 14 amino acids. Trimming took 5 bases from V and 6 from J; bases not matched to a gene: 13. For the CDR3, the DNA is TGCAGTGCTTCCTTAAAGACAGGGCTGGTCGAGCAGTACTTC. Its translation is CSASLKTGLVEQYF.

The J gene is TRBJ2-1, the V gene TRBV24-1; 8 bases align to TRBD2. Germline V CDR1 and CDR2: KGHDR, SFDVKD. The V segment lost 3 bases and the J segment 7 bases; nucleotides outside the gene matches: 1. The CDR3 has 13 amino acids. CDR3 in DNA: TGTGCCACCAGTGATGGGACTAGAAATGAGCAGTTCTTC. The encoded protein is CATSDGTRNEQFF.

This clonotype has at least ten counts. The chain links TRBV20-1 to TRBJ1-5, with unresolved D. This CDR3 is built from 14 residues. Trimming took 0 bases from V and 3 from J, leaving 9 bases between them. Germline CDR1 reads DFQATT; CDR2 reads SNEGSKA (reference sequence). The CDR3 loop is CSARDPQANQPQHF. Written as DNA, the CDR3 is TGCAGTGCTAGAGATCCCCAAGCCAATCAGCCCCAGCATTTT.

This clonotype was recorded many times. The chain recombines TRBV27 with TRBJ2-3; D is uncertain. CDR3 length equals 13 residues. The V gene's germline CDR1 is MNHEY and CDR2 SMNVEV (reference sequence). V lost 5 bases and J lost 2, with 8 bases in between. The CDR3 sequence is CASSLRITDTQYF. The CDR3 DNA sequence: TGTGCCAGCAGTCTTCGAATCACAGATACGCAGTATTTT.

Many counts were recorded for this clonotype. The chain employs TRBV9 and TRBJ2-1; D ambiguous. In germline, CDR1 is SGDLS, CDR2 YYNGEE. This CDR3 comprises 16 residues. Between the trimmed V and J ends, which lost 3 bases and 0 bases, there was a span of 13 bases. CDR3 in DNA: TGTGCCAGCAGCGCCGGTGGCGGTAGCTCCTACAATGAGCAGTTCTTC. Protein: CASSAGGGSSYNEQFF.

This clonotype was picked up many times. V and J are TRBV20-1 and TRBJ1-2, with TRBD1 identical over 8 bases. CDR1 and CDR2 from the germline V gene are DFQATT and SNEGSKA (reference sequence). J gave up 3 bases and V 2 bases, and 11 bases lay outside the gene matches. There are 16 residues in the CDR3. The CDR3 region has the DNA TGCAGTGCTAGATCGATGACAGGGGATGGTGACTATGGCTACACCTTC. Amino acids: CSARSMTGDGDYGYTF.

This clonotype showed up just a few times. V usage is TRBV6-6 and J usage is TRBJ2-5; 7 bases match TRBD1. Germline CDR1 reads MNHNY; CDR2 reads SVGAGI (reference sequence). The CDR3 totals 14 residues. V was clipped by 6 bases and J by 4 bases; unmatched bases: 8. CDR3 region: CASSYPGGTETQYF. CDR3 bases: TGTGCCAGCAGCTATCCAGGGGGTACAGAGACCCAGTACTTC.

J is TRBJ2-3 and V is TRBV6-5, with D possibly TRBD2 on 7 matching bases. The CDR3 runs 17 residues. CDR1 is MNHEY and CDR2 is SVGAGI in the germline V gene. Trimming shortened V by 2 bases and J by 4 bases, and 19 bases separated the two germline ends. The CDR3 coding sequence is TGTGCCAGCAGTTACGCCGGGGGCGGGAGACCCCCAGATACGCAGTATTTT. This encodes CASSYAGGGRPPDTQYF.

The chain is built from TRBV6-1 and TRBJ1-5; 7 positions match TRBD1. The germline V gene encodes CDR1 MNHNS and CDR2 SASEGT. The J segment lost 3 bases and the V segment lost 4 bases, leaving 9 bases of the junction unmatched. The CDR3 runs 16 residues. CDR3 nucleotides: TGTGCCAGCAGTGTGCTAGGGACAGTTACCAATCAGCCCCAGCATTTT. This translates into CASSVLGTVTNQPQHF.

This clonotype was picked up a small number of times. The chain uses TRBV3-1 and TRBJ1-2; unclear D gene. CDR1 is LGHDT and CDR2 is YNNKEL in the germline V gene (reference sequence). The CDR3 totals 12 residues. V shed 4 bases and J shed 8 bases, with 11 bases lying between them. CDR3 DNA: TGTGCCAGCAGCCGTTCAGTTTCGGGCTACACCTTC. As protein: CASSRSVSGYTF.

The genes are TRBV2 and TRBJ1-3; the D gene is possibly TRBD1 (6 bases). CDR3 length: 18 amino acids. Germline-derived CDR1 and CDR2 are SNHLY and FYNNEI. V was pared by 5 bases and J by 0 bases, with 20 bases between. The CDR3 reads CASSFRSTGPISGNTIYF. The CDR3 coding sequence is TGTGCCAGCAGTTTTAGATCCACAGGGCCCATCTCTGGAAACACCATATATTTT.

DNA for the CDR3: TGTGCCAGCAGCTCACTAGCTAGCGGCTACACCTTC. It translates to CASSSLASGYTF. This chain connects TRBV7-2 to TRBJ1-2; no firm D call. Trimming cost V 4 bases and J 8 bases, with 11 bases left between them. The CDR3 is 12 residues long. The V gene's germline CDR1 is SGHTA and CDR2 FQGNSA. The whole variable domain, filled in from reference TRBV7-2 and TRBJ1-2, reads GAGVSQSPSNKVTEKGKDVELRCDPISGHTALYWYRQSLGQGLEFLIYFQGNSAPDKSGLPSDRFSAERTGGSVSTLTIQRTQQEDSAVYLCASSSLASGYTFGSGTRLTVV.

This clonotype showed up just a few times. The chain has TRBV6-1 and TRBJ1-6; tentatively, D is TRBD1 (5 bases). Deletions cut 1 base from V and 6 bases from J, with 7 bases between. The CDR3 length is 14 residues. From germline, CDR1 is MNHNS and CDR2 SASEGT. The CDR3 region is CASSEVTVNSPLHF. Here the CDR3 DNA reads TGTGCCAGCAGTGAAGTGACAGTTAATTCACCCCTCCACTTT.

This chain joins TRBV6-1 and TRBJ2-7; 7 bases agree with TRBD2. CDR1 is MNHNS, CDR2 SASEGT, per germline. The CDR3 length is 15 residues. The V gene end was trimmed by 4 bases and the J gene end by 0 bases; junction bases not matched to a gene: 6. The CDR3 region is CASSGRAGLSYEQYF. In DNA, the CDR3 is TGTGCCAGCAGTGGACGAGCGGGGCTCTCCTACGAGCAGTACTTC.

In the case of this clonotype: The conserved closing phenylalanine or tryptophan is absent in this CDR3, likely reflecting a read error. The DNA is omitted, as the CDR3 cannot be located on it reliably, and the CDR3 follows TCRdb's listing. The chain is built from TRBV27 and TRBJ2-7. Germline loops: CDR1 MNHEY, CDR2 SMNVEV (reference sequence). The CDR3 sequence runs 8 residues, both termini included. CDR3: CASSFIAR.

This clonotype has a count of ten or more. The chain uses TRBV3-1 and TRBJ1-2; no clear D. Germline V gene data show CDR1 as LGHDT and CDR2 as YNNKEL (reference sequence). This CDR3 comprises 15 residues. Trimming removed 4 bases from V and 0 bases from J, with 12 bases in between. This CDR3 reads CASSRHAEANYGYTF. The CDR3 DNA is TGTGCCAGCAGCCGCCACGCGGAGGCTAACTATGGCTACACCTTC.

This clonotype is categorized as medium-sized (0.01 to 0.1%). This rearrangement joins TRBV30 to TRBJ2-3, with 9 nucleotides matching TRBD2. Germline V gene lookup returns CDR1 GTSNPN and CDR2 SVGIG (reference sequence). With V trimmed by 3 bases and J by 3 bases, 10 bases remained unmatched. CDR3 length: 16 residues. The CDR3 nucleotides are TGTGCCTGGAGGTCCGCGGGAGGGGCCGGGACAGATACGCAGTATTTT. This encodes CAWRSAGGAGTDTQYF.

This clonotype showed up just a few times. The chain links TRBV12-3 or TRBV12-4 to TRBJ2-1; 7 bases fit TRBD2. After removal of 8 bases from V and 2 bases from J, the junction contained 3 bases not matched to a gene. This CDR3 is 13 amino acids long. The CDR3 is CASAGAAYNEQFF. The DNA for the CDR3 is TGTGCCAGCGCGGGAGCCGCCTACAATGAGCAGTTCTTC.

Only a few counts were recorded for this clonotype. CDR3 DNA: TGTGCCAGCAGCCCTCCGGGGGTTGAAGCTTTCTTT. Translation: CASSPPGVEAFF. This sequence joins TRBV7-2 and TRBJ1-1; D perhaps matches TRBD1 (5 bases). Trimming took 5 bases from V and 7 from J, leaving 11 bases between them. Germline-derived CDR1 and CDR2 are SGHTA and FQGNSA. CDR3 length equals 12 residues.

The table lists this clonotype with a few counts. The chain links TRBV29-1 to TRBJ1-5, with D perhaps TRBD1 (5 bases). Trimming shortened V by 6 bases and J by 9 bases, and 18 bases separated the two germline ends. Germline loops: CDR1 SQVTM, CDR2 ANQGSEA. The CDR3 has 13 amino acids. The DNA of the CDR3 is TGCAGCGTCACCGGGACCCCGTTACGGCCCCAGCATTTT. Its protein is CSVTGTPLRPQHF. The entire variable domain, with the rest obtained from reference TRBV29-1 and TRBJ1-5, is as follows: SAVISQKPSRDICQRGTSLTIQCQVDSQVTMMFWYRQQPGQSLTLIATANQGSEATYESGFVIDKFPISRPNLTFSTLTVSNMSPEDSSIYLCSVTGTPLRPQHFGDGTRLSIL.

J is TRBJ2-7 and V is TRBV11-3, with D tentatively TRBD1 or TRBD2 (7 bases each). Germline CDR1 is SGHNT and CDR2 is YENEEA. V was pared by 5 bases and J by 2 bases, with 13 bases between. CDR3 length equals 14 residues. Written as DNA, the CDR3 is TGTGCCAGCAGCCGACAGGGAGGGGCCTACGAGCAGTACTTC. This codes for CASSRQGGAYEQYF. Full variable domain (remainder filled in from reference TRBV11-3 and TRBJ2-7): EAGVVQSPRYKIIEKKQPVAFWCNPISGHNTLYWYLQNLGQGPELLIRYENEEAVDDSQLPKDRFSAERLKGVDSTLKIQPAELGDSAVYLCASSRQGGAYEQYFGPGTRLTVT.

The chain combines TRBV6-1 with TRBJ2-2; maybe TRBD2 (7 bases). The CDR3 sequence is 16 residues long. Looked up from germline, CDR1 is MNHNS and CDR2 is SASEGT. The V gene lost 3 bases and the J gene lost 5 bases, with 16 bases spanning the gap. DNA for the CDR3: TGTGCCAGCAGTGAGTCGGCGGGGGCGCAAACCGGGGAGCTGTTTTTT. It is translated as CASSESAGAQTGELFF.